This entry concerns a single T cell receptor (beta chain). Antigen specificity is unknown. Assay: immunoSEQ multiplex PCR; the TCRdb copy retains only in-frame clones and omits some. The sample carries approximately 210,000 clones, 88% recorded once. This entry belongs to a study of cytomegalovirus exposure and HLA in healthy donors. Turning to the study itself: Later, an analysis reported that the 120 or so validation repertoires had used the same platform as the approximately 630 first-cohort repertoires.

The study's findings and limits: According to a subsequent analysis, TCR clusters from the first cohort were inclined to appear together in the 130 or so validation repertoires.

The sequenced sample was PBMCs. This clonotype originated in a woman between 18 and 29 years old in good health and CMV-seronegative.

CDR3: CASRRWGQGAALDTGELFF. Here the CDR3 DNA reads TGTGCCAGCAGGCGCTGGGGACAGGGGGCTGCGTTGGACACCGGGGAGCTGTTTTTT. The V call is TRBV7-3, the J call TRBJ2-2, with TRBD1 identical over 12 bases. Germline CDR1 and CDR2: SGHTA and FQGTGA. This CDR3 contains 19 residues. After removal of 6 bases from V and 3 bases from J, the junction contained 14 bases not matched to a gene.